This T cell receptor (beta chain) was recorded in a study of cytomegalovirus exposure and HLA in healthy donors. Overall study findings and caveats: Associated with cytomegalovirus, according to the listing, were 164 TCR beta chains.

Here immunoSEQ multiplex PCR was the method, and the copy in TCRdb shows in-frame clones only, minus some. The table lists about 130,000 clones, approximately 92% of them singletons. A note on this clone: Antigen unknown.

The sample taken for sequencing was PBMCs. The clonotype originates from a woman in her late teens or twenties in good health and CMV-seropositive.

In nucleotides, the CDR3 is TGTGCCAGCAGCCAATACCGGACAGAGAGGAACACCGGGGAGCTGTTTTTT. This sequence encodes CASSQYRTERNTGELFF. V usage is TRBV14 and J usage is TRBJ2-2; a possible D gene is TRBD1 (6 bases). Trimming took off 2 bases at V and 1 base at J, with 14 bases between the two ends. CDR1 and CDR2 from the germline V gene are SGHDN and FVKESK. The length of the CDR3 is 17 residues.